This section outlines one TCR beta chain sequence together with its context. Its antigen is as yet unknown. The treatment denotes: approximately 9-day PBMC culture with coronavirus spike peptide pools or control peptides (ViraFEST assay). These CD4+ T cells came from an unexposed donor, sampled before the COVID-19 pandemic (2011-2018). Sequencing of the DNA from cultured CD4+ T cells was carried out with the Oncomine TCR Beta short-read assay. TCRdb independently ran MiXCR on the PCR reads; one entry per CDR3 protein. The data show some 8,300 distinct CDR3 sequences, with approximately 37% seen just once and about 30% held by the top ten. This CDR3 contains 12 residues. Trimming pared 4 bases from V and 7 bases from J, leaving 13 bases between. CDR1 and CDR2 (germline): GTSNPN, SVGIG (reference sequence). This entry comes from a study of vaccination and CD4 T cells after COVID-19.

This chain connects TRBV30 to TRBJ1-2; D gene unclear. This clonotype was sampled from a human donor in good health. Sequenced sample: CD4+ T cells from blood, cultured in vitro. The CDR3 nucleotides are TGTGCCTGGACTTACATGAGCTTTGGCTACACCTTC. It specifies CAWTYMSFGYTF.